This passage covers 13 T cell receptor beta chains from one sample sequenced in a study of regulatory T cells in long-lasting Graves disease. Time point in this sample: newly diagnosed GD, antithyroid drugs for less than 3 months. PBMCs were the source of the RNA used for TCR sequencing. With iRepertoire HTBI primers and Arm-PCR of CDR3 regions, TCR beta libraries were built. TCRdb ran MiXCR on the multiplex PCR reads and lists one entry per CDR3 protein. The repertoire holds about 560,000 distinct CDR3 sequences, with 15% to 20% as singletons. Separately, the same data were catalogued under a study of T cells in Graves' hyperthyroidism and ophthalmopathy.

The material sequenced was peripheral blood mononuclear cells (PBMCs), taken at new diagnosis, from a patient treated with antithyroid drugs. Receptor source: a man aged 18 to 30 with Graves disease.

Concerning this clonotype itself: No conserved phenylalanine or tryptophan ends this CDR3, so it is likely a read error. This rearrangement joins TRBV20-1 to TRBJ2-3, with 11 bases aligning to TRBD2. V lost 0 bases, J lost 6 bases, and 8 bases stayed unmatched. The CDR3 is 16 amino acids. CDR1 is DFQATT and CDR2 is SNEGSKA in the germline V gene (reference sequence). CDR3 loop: CSARDVVAGGPDTQYC. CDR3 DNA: TGCAGTGCTAGAGATGTGGTAGCGGGAGGGCCCGATACGCAGTATTGT.

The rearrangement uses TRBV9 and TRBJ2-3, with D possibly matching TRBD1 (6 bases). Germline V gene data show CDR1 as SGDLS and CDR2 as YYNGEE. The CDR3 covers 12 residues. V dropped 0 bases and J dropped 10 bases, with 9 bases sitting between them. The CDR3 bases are TGTGCCAGCAGCGTAGGGGACAACGCGCAGTATTTT. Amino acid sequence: CASSVGDNAQYF.

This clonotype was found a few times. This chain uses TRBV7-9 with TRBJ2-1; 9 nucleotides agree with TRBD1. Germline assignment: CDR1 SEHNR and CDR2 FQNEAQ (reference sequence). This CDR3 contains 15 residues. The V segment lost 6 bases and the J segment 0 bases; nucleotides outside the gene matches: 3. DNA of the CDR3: TGTGCCAGCAGGGGACAGGGCGTCTCCTACAATGAGCAGTTCTTC. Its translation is CASRGQGVSYNEQFF. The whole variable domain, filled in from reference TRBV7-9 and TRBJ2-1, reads DTGVSQNPRHKITKRGQNVTFRCDPISEHNRLYWYRQTLGQGPEFLTYFQNEAQLEKSRLLSDRFSAERPKGSFSTLEIQRTEQGDSAMYLCASRGQGVSYNEQFFGPGTRLTVL.

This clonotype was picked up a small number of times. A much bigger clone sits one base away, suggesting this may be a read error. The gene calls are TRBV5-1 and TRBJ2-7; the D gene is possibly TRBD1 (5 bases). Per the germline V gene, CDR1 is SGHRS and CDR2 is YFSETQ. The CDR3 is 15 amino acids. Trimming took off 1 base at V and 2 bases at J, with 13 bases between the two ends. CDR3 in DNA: TGCGCCAGCAGCTTGTTCCAGGGAAGGCCCTACGAGCAGTACTTC. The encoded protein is CASSLFQGRPYEQYF.

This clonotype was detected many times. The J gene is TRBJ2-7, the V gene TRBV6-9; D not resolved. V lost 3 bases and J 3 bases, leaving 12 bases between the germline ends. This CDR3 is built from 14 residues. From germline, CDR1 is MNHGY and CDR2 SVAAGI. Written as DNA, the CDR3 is TGTGCCAGCAGTTACTCACATTCGGGCTACGAGCAGTACTTC. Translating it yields CASSYSHSGYEQYF.

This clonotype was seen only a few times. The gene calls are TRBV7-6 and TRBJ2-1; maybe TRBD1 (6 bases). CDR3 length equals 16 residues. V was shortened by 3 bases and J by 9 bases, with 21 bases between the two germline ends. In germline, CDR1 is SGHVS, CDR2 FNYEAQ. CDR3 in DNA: TGTGCCAGCAGCTTGGGGGCCGGATGGACCTCGATTGAGCAGTTCTTC. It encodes CASSLGAGWTSIEQFF. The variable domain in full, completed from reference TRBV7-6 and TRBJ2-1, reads GAGVSQSPRYKVTKRGQDVALRCDPISGHVSLYWYRQALGQGPEFLTYFNYEAQQDKSGLPNDRFSAERPEGSISTLTIQRTEQRDSAMYRCASSLGAGWTSIEQFFGPGTRLTVL.

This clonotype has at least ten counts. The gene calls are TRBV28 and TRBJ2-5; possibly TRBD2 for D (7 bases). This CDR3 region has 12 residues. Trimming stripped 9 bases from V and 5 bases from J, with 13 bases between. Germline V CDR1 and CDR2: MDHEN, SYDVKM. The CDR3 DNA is TGTGCCAGGAAACAGGGAGGGGAGACCCAGTACTTC. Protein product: CARKQGGETQYF.

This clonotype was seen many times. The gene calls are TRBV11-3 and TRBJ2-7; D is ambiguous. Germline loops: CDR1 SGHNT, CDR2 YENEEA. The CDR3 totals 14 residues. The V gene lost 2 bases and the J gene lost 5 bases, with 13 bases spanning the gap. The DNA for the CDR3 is TGTGCCAGCAGCTTAAGTTTCCGGACGGACGAGCAGTACTTC. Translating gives CASSLSFRTDEQYF.

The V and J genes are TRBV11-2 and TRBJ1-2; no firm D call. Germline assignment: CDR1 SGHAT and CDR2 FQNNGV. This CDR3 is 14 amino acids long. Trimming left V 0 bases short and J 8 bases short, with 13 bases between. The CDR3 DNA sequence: TGTGCCAGCAGCTTAGAGGTCGCTACGCGGGGCTACACCTTC. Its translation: CASSLEVATRGYTF.

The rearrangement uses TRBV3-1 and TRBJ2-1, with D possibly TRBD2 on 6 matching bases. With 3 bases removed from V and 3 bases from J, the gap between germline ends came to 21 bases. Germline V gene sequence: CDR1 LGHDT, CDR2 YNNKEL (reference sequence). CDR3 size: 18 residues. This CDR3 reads CASSHTLSGRDVYNEQFF. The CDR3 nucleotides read TGTGCCAGCAGCCACACCCTATCAGGGCGGGACGTCTACAATGAGCAGTTCTTC.

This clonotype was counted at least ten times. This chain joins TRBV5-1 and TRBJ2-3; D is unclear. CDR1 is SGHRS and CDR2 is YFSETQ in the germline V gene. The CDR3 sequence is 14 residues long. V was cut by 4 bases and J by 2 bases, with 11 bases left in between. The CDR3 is CASSIPTDTDTQYF. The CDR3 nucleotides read TGCGCCAGCAGCATACCGACGGACACAGATACGCAGTATTTT. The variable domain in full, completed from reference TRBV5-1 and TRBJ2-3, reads KAGVTQTPRYLIKTRGQQVTLSCSPISGHRSVSWYQQTPGQGLQFLFEYFSETQRNKGNFPGRFSGRQFSNSRSEMNVSTLELGDSALYLCASSIPTDTDTQYFGPGTRLTVL.

CDR3 residues: CASSANSGAPDEQFF. The CDR3 nucleotides read TGTGCCAGCAGCGCCAACTCGGGGGCCCCAGATGAGCAGTTCTTC. The chain is built from TRBV9 and TRBJ2-1, with D tentatively TRBD1 or TRBD2 (6 bases each). V dropped 3 bases and J dropped 8 bases, with 18 bases sitting between them. Germline V gives CDR1 SGDLS, CDR2 YYNGEE. CDR3 length: 15 amino acids.

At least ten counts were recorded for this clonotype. The CDR3 DNA reads as TGTGCCAGCAGCCAAGATGGGACTAGCGGGAGGGGAGGAGAGACCCAGTACTTC. This sequence encodes CASSQDGTSGRGGETQYF. V is TRBV3-1 and J is TRBJ2-5; TRBD2 matches at 16 bases. Germline assignment: CDR1 LGHDT and CDR2 YNNKEL (reference sequence). This CDR3 is 18 amino acids long. The V segment lost 0 bases and the J segment 4 bases; nucleotides outside the gene matches: 5.